This T cell receptor (beta chain) was profiled in a study of cytotoxic CD8 clonotypes in ibrutinib-treated CLL. Study-level background: Collecting the response samples happened after a median 12 months of treatment, with a range of 6 to 36.

Assay: immunoSEQ multiplex PCR; the TCRdb copy retains only in-frame clones and omits some. The data contain some 140,000 clones, around 84% of them singletons. There are a few counts of this clone. Germline V gives CDR1 GTSNPN, CDR2 SVGIG (reference sequence). V shed 2 bases, J shed 4 bases, and the junction held 7 bases outside the gene matches. The CDR3 covers 15 residues. The sequence was obtained from a human donor with chronic lymphocytic leukemia. The sequencing here drew on PBMCs, taken after 24 months of ibrutinib treatment. V usage is TRBV30 and J usage is TRBJ1-3; 8 bases fit TRBD1. CDR3 residues: CAWSIGQGPGNTIYF. The CDR3 bases are TGTGCCTGGAGTATCGGACAGGGTCCAGGAAACACCATATATTTT.